Listed here is a single TCR beta chain. This CDR3 has 16 amino acids. Germline V gives CDR1 MNHEY, CDR2 SVGAGI. The V segment lost 4 bases and the J segment 9 bases; nucleotides outside the gene matches: 15. The sample comes from a study of blood T cell repertoires in COVID-19. Authors' processing steps: The authors estimated nucleated cell counts from reference gene primer amplification. Some clones are missing from TCRdb's copy, which holds only in-frame ones; the method was immunoSEQ multiplex PCR. V, J and clone size reflect that table, while D and trimming were determined from the DNA. Counted here are under 500,000 clones, 85% to 90% occurring once; the ten biggest clones make up 4% to 5.5%.

Specimen: peripheral blood. The chain is built from TRBV6-5 and TRBJ2-4; 7 nucleotides line up with TRBD1. This receptor was obtained from a woman aged 25-40 years with acute or convalescent COVID-19. The CDR3 DNA is TGTGCCAGCAGTTCCCCGACGACAGGGCTGGTGGGCATTCAGTACTTC. Translating it yields CASSSPTTGLVGIQYF.